The next 32 T cell receptor beta chains were all read from a single sample in a study of T cells in localized non-small cell lung cancer. The data were produced by immunoSEQ multiplex PCR, yet TCRdb's version contains in-frame clones alone and is incomplete. The sample records around 50,000 clones, around 86% being singletons. Here the sequenced sample was peripheral blood, taken before any cancer treatment. These TCRs come from a woman aged 35 to 70 with stage I lung adenocarcinoma.

The table lists this clone with a few counts. The rearrangement joins TRBV2 to TRBJ2-2, with a tentative D call TRBD1 (5 bases). V was clipped by 2 bases and J by 4 bases, with 8 bases between them. CDR3 length equals 14 residues. CDR1 is SNHLY and CDR2 is FYNNEI in the germline V gene. The CDR3 DNA reads TGTGCCAGCAGTGAACAGGGCGGCACCGGGGAGCTGTTTTTT. As protein: CASSEQGGTGELFF.

The chain is built from TRBV5-1 and TRBJ1-3, with D perhaps matching TRBD1 (6 bases). This CDR3 has 16 residues. V was clipped by 1 base and J by 0 bases, with 11 bases between them. CDR1 and CDR2 from the germline V gene are SGHRS and YFSETQ. DNA of the CDR3: TGCGCCAGCAGCTTGACAGGGCCGAGCTCTGGAAACACCATATATTTT. It yields the protein CASSLTGPSSGNTIYF.

V gene TRBV9 combines with J gene TRBJ2-6; 7 nucleotides match TRBD1. The trim removed 4 bases at V and 2 bases at J, leaving 6 bases unmatched. The CDR3 is 16 amino acids. Germline-derived CDR1 and CDR2 are SGDLS and YYNGEE. CDR3 protein: CASSPTQGAGANVLTF. CDR3 coding DNA: TGTGCCAGCAGCCCGACTCAGGGGGCTGGGGCCAACGTCCTGACTTTC. Together with reference TRBV9 and TRBJ2-6, the CDR3 gives the full variable domain: DSGVTQTPKHLITATGQRVTLRCSPRSGDLSVYWYQQSLDQGLQFLIQYYNGEERAKGNILERFSAQQFPDLHSELNLSSLELGDSALYFCASSPTQGAGANVLTFGAGSRLTVL.

The chain employs TRBV11-2 and TRBJ1-4, with D unclear. The length of the CDR3 is 15 residues. V lost 1 base to trimming and J lost 2 bases, with 8 bases between them. The germline gives CDR1 SGHAT, CDR2 FQNNGV. CDR3 sequence: CASSLGDVTNEKLFF. CDR3 sequence (DNA): TGTGCCAGCAGCTTAGGGGATGTCACTAATGAAAAACTGTTTTTT.

This clone was observed a handful of times. CDR3 sequence (DNA): TGCGCCAGCAGCTGGGTTCAGGGATCGGGGGAGCAGTACTTC. It codes for CASSWVQGSGEQYF. This sequence joins TRBV5-1 and TRBJ2-7; D may correspond to TRBD1 or TRBD2 (5 bases each). Germline CDR1 reads SGHRS; CDR2 reads YFSETQ. Deletions cut 3 bases from V and 7 bases from J, with 17 bases between. CDR3 size: 14 residues.

The rearrangement uses TRBV5-6 and TRBJ2-3; D gene uncertain. V lost 1 base to trimming and J lost 3 bases, with 6 bases between them. Per germline, CDR1 SGHDT and CDR2 YYEEEE. This CDR3 comprises 13 residues. As DNA, the CDR3 is TGTGCCAGCAGCTTGCGGGCAACAGATACGCAGTATTTT. This sequence encodes CASSLRATDTQYF.

Here the CDR3 DNA reads TGCAGCGTTGGGGGCAGCGGCAATCAGCCCCAGCATTTT. Protein: CSVGGSGNQPQHF. The chain uses TRBV29-1 and TRBJ1-5; a possible D gene is TRBD1 (5 bases). The CDR3 runs to 13 residues. Germline values: CDR1 SQVTM, CDR2 ANQGSEA. The V end was cut by 4 bases, the J end by 2 bases, with 9 bases between.

V is TRBV10-3 and J is TRBJ2-4; no clear D. The germline V gene encodes CDR1 ENHRY and CDR2 SYGVKD. The CDR3 length is 15 residues. V gave up 0 bases and J gave up 1 base, with 7 bases separating them. In DNA form, the CDR3 reads TGTGCCATCAGTGAGTCCTCCACGGCCAAAAACATTCAGTACTTC. It encodes CAISESSTAKNIQYF.

This clone occurred many times. The chain recombines TRBV6-1 with TRBJ2-7, with TRBD1 matching over 10 bases. V trimming: 1 base; J trimming: 3 bases; junction bases outside the gene matches: 0. CDR3 length equals 14 residues. Germline loops: CDR1 MNHNS, CDR2 SASEGT. Here the CDR3 DNA reads TGTGCCAGCAGTGAAGGGACAGGGGGCTACGAGCAGTACTTC. This gives the protein CASSEGTGGYEQYF.

The rearrangement uses TRBV5-6 and TRBJ2-6; TRBD1 is a possible D gene (5 bases). There are 15 residues in the CDR3. Trimming removed 2 bases at V and 2 bases at J, with 8 bases between. Germline CDR1 and CDR2: SGHDT and YYEEEE. This CDR3 is CASSFRVAGANVLTF. In DNA, the CDR3 is TGTGCCAGCAGCTTCAGGGTAGCTGGGGCCAACGTCCTGACTTTC.

V is TRBV28 and J is TRBJ2-1, with 15 bases matching TRBD2. The CDR3 totals 15 residues. CDR1 and CDR2 (germline): MDHEN, SYDVKM. Trimming at V came to 6 bases and at J to 10 bases, leaving 7 bases not matched to a gene. CDR3 loop: CASRRTSGGAREQFF. CDR3 nucleotides: TGTGCCAGCAGACGGACTAGCGGGGGGGCGAGGGAGCAGTTCTTC.

The chain has TRBV14 and TRBJ2-5, with D hard to call. The CDR3 consists of 19 residues. Germline-derived CDR1 and CDR2 are SGHDN and FVKESK. Trimming cost V 4 bases and J 1 base, with 25 bases left between them. The CDR3 loop is CASSPNQARLLRRQETQYF. CDR3 bases: TGTGCCAGCAGCCCAAACCAAGCCCGACTGCTTCGCCGCCAAGAGACCCAGTACTTC. Looking up the rest from reference TRBV14 and TRBJ2-5 gives the full variable domain: EAGVTQFPSHSVIEKGQTVTLRCDPISGHDNLYWYRRVMGKEIKFLLHFVKESKQDESGMPNNRFLAERTGGTYSTLKVQPAELEDSGVYFCASSPNQARLLRRQETQYFGPGTRLLVL.

This clone was detected only a few times. CDR3 loop: CASSLEGNEEKLFF. The CDR3, as DNA: TGCGCCAGCAGCTTGGAGGGAAATGAAGAAAAACTGTTTTTT. The chain carries TRBV5-1 and TRBJ1-4; D unclear. The V gene lost 0 bases and the J gene lost 8 bases, with 11 bases spanning the gap. From germline, CDR1 is SGHRS and CDR2 YFSETQ. There are 14 residues in the CDR3.

A few counts support this clone. The CDR3 DNA follows: TGTGCCAGCAGCTTAAGGAGCGGGGTCACCGGGGAGCTGTTTTTT. Its protein product is CASSLRSGVTGELFF. The gene calls are TRBV7-2 and TRBJ2-2, with TRBD2 matching over 7 bases. Germline-derived CDR1 and CDR2 are SGHTA and FQGNSA. This CDR3 region has 15 residues. With V trimmed by 2 bases and J by 4 bases, 4 bases remained unmatched.

The chain has TRBV29-1 and TRBJ1-2, with a tentative D call TRBD1 (6 bases). This CDR3 spans 13 amino acids. Germline V lookup: CDR1 SQVTM, CDR2 ANQGSEA. With 0 bases removed from V and 8 bases from J, the gap between germline ends came to 13 bases. The CDR3 DNA follows: TGCAGCGTTGAAGATCAGACAGGCTGGGGCTACACCTTC. Translated, it gives CSVEDQTGWGYTF.

The chain recombines TRBV28 with TRBJ1-2; D not resolved. Deletions cut 1 base from V and 6 bases from J, with 12 bases between. Germline V gene sequence: CDR1 MDHEN, CDR2 SYDVKM. The CDR3 sequence is 14 residues long. The DNA of the CDR3 is TGTGCCAGCAGTTTATCTCACGCTACCGATGGCTACACCTTC. Translating it yields CASSLSHATDGYTF.

CDR3 protein: CASSLEGTLYQETQYF. The CDR3 nucleotides are TGCGCCAGCAGCTTGGAAGGCACCTTGTACCAAGAGACCCAGTACTTC. The chain is built from TRBV5-1 and TRBJ2-5; unclear D gene. The CDR3 has 16 amino acids. From germline, CDR1 is SGHRS and CDR2 YFSETQ. Deletions cut 0 bases from V and 0 bases from J, with 12 bases between.

This clone came up once. V usage is TRBV5-1 and J usage is TRBJ2-2, with D hard to call. In germline, CDR1 is SGHRS, CDR2 YFSETQ. The CDR3 covers 14 residues. The V and J ends lost 0 bases and 1 base respectively, with 4 bases between them. CDR3 sequence: CASSLARNTGELFF. CDR3 DNA: TGCGCCAGCAGCTTGGCCAGGAACACCGGGGAGCTGTTTTTT. Full variable domain (rest looked up from reference TRBV5-1 and TRBJ2-2): KAGVTQTPRYLIKTRGQQVTLSCSPISGHRSVSWYQQTPGQGLQFLFEYFSETQRNKGNFPGRFSGRQFSNSRSEMNVSTLELGDSALYLCASSLARNTGELFFGEGSRLTVL.

The chain couples TRBV7-6 to TRBJ1-1; 7 bases map to TRBD1. CDR1 is SGHVS, CDR2 FNYEAQ, per germline. The CDR3 runs to 14 residues. Trimming removed 4 bases from V and 6 bases from J; junction bases left unmatched: 8. CDR3 bases: TGTGCCAGCAGCTCCCGAGACAGGGAATCTGAAGCTTTCTTT. Protein: CASSSRDRESEAFF.

This clone was counted a few times. V is TRBV30 and J is TRBJ1-2; no reliable D call. The CDR3 sequence is 8 residues long. In germline, CDR1 is GTSNPN, CDR2 SVGIG (reference sequence). V was pared by 7 bases and J by 12 bases, with 9 bases between. CDR3 in DNA: TGTGCCTCCTCGGAGAACACCTTC. This sequence encodes CASSENTF.

The chain carries TRBV9 and TRBJ2-5; D is perhaps TRBD1 or TRBD2 (6 bases each). The V end was cut by 3 bases, the J end by 4 bases, with 19 bases between. This CDR3 has 16 amino acids. CDR1 SGDLS and CDR2 YYNGEE come from the germline V gene. The DNA of the CDR3 is TGTGCCAGCAGCGCCGGGGGCCAAGGAAGAGGAGAGACCCAGTACTTC. This gives the protein CASSAGGQGRGETQYF.

V is TRBV5-5 and J is TRBJ2-4; TRBD1 agrees at 10 bases. Looked up from germline, CDR1 is SGHKS and CDR2 is YYEKEE (reference sequence). Trimming cost V 1 base and J 6 bases; bases outside gene matches: 7. The CDR3 runs to 16 residues. CDR3 DNA sequence: TGTGCCAGCAGCTTGCCGACAGGGGGCGCAATAAACATTCAGTACTTC. Translating gives CASSLPTGGAINIQYF.

The V and J genes are TRBV30 and TRBJ1-5; D not resolved. V gave up 4 bases and J gave up 0 bases, with 10 bases separating them. CDR1 GTSNPN and CDR2 SVGIG come from the germline V gene (reference sequence). The CDR3 has 14 residues. The DNA of the CDR3 is TGTGCCTGGAACGCCGGGATTAGCAATCAGCCCCAGCATTTT. It yields the protein CAWNAGISNQPQHF.

The V gene is TRBV5-8, the J gene TRBJ2-3; maybe TRBD1 (6 bases). This CDR3 is 15 amino acids long. Trimming removed 1 base at V and 5 bases at J, with 14 bases between. CDR1 and CDR2 from the germline V gene are SGHTS and YDEGEE. The CDR3 DNA reads as TGTGCCAGCAGCTTGCTGGGGACAACCAGAGATACGCAGTATTTT. Protein: CASSLLGTTRDTQYF.

The genes are TRBV6-4 and TRBJ1-2, with D tentatively TRBD1 (6 bases). CDR1 and CDR2 (germline): MRHNA, SNTAGT. The V and J ends lost 7 bases and 8 bases respectively, with 20 bases between them. This CDR3 spans 14 amino acids. CDR3 sequence: CASKFLAGDNGYTF. DNA for the CDR3: TGTGCCAGCAAATTTCTGGCAGGGGATAACGGCTACACCTTC.

V is TRBV2 and J is TRBJ2-5; 8 bases fit TRBD2. With V trimmed by 4 bases and J by 5 bases, 6 bases remained unmatched. Germline V gives CDR1 SNHLY, CDR2 FYNNEI. This CDR3 comprises 14 residues. CDR3 nucleotide sequence: TGTGCCAGCAGTGTACGGGGGGGCCGTGAGACCCAGTACTTC. This translates into CASSVRGGRETQYF.

This chain uses TRBV5-1 with TRBJ1-6, with D perhaps TRBD1 (5 bases). Germline CDR1 reads SGHRS; CDR2 reads YFSETQ. The CDR3 has 16 amino acids. Trimming shortened V by 4 bases and J by 0 bases, and 11 bases separated the two germline ends. The chain's CDR3 is CASSAGRSSYNSPLHF. The CDR3 bases are TGCGCCAGCAGCGCGGGACGGAGCTCCTATAATTCACCCCTCCACTTT. The full variable domain, in which reference TRBV5-1 and TRBJ1-6 provide the parts outside the CDR3, is KAGVTQTPRYLIKTRGQQVTLSCSPISGHRSVSWYQQTPGQGLQFLFEYFSETQRNKGNFPGRFSGRQFSNSRSEMNVSTLELGDSALYLCASSAGRSSYNSPLHFGNGTRLTVT.

V and J are TRBV18 and TRBJ1-2; TRBD1 aligns across 7 bases. The germline CDR1 and CDR2 sequences are KGHSH and LQKENI. This CDR3 is built from 14 residues. V trimming: 2 bases; J trimming: 4 bases; junction bases outside the gene matches: 4. CDR3 loop: CASSPGGQIYGYTF. CDR3 nucleotide sequence: TGTGCCAGCTCACCAGGGGGACAGATCTATGGCTACACCTTC. The variable domain in full, completed from reference TRBV18 and TRBJ1-2, reads NAGVMQNPRHLVRRRGQEARLRCSPMKGHSHVYWYRQLPEEGLKFMVYLQKENIIDESGMPKERFSAEFPKEGPSILRIQQVVRGDSAAYFCASSPGGQIYGYTFGSGTRLTVV.

The genes are TRBV5-1 and TRBJ2-1; 9 nucleotides line up with TRBD2. V lost 1 base, J lost 2 bases, and 7 bases stayed unmatched. The germline gives CDR1 SGHRS, CDR2 YFSETQ. The CDR3 is 17 residues long. DNA for the CDR3: TGCGCCAGCAGCTTGATAGCGGGGGAGGAAACCTACAATGAGCAGTTCTTC. Translation: CASSLIAGEETYNEQFF.

The chain recombines TRBV15 with TRBJ1-1; 10 bases are shared with TRBD1. From germline, CDR1 is LNHNV and CDR2 YYDKDF (reference sequence). V was clipped by 3 bases and J by 3 bases; unmatched bases: 7. The CDR3 spans 16 residues. The CDR3 coding sequence is TGTGCCACCAGCAGGGGGGTCGGGACAGGGGACACTGAAGCTTTCTTT. This translates into CATSRGVGTGDTEAFF.

The rearrangement uses TRBV28 and TRBJ2-7; D perhaps matches TRBD1 (6 bases). CDR1 and CDR2 from the germline V gene are MDHEN and SYDVKM. The V end lost 2 bases, the J end lost 4 bases, and 6 bases lay between the germline ends. The CDR3 has 12 amino acids. The DNA of the CDR3 is TGTGCCAGCAGTTTAACAGGGTACGAGCAGTACTTC. This encodes CASSLTGYEQYF.

This rearrangement joins TRBV6-1 to TRBJ1-6, with a possible D match to TRBD1 (6 bases). V was clipped by 2 bases and J by 9 bases, with 20 bases between them. CDR3 length: 17 amino acids. Germline V CDR1 and CDR2: MNHNS, SASEGT. This CDR3 is CASSETPLTGLSSPLHF. The CDR3 DNA is TGTGCCAGCAGTGAAACCCCTTTGACAGGTTTAAGTTCACCCCTCCACTTT.